The 28 T cell receptor beta chains in this list originate from one sample, sequenced in a study of T cells in Graves' hyperthyroidism and ophthalmopathy. From RNA transcripts, TCR beta CDR3 regions were amplified. When the TCR CDR3 underwent first-round RT-PCR, the HTBI primer set was used. TCRdb re-derived calls from the multiplex PCR reads in MiXCR, one entry per CDR3 protein. The sample records around 660,000 distinct CDR3 sequences, about 45% being singletons. Sequencing was performed on peripheral blood or thyroid tissue (not recorded which). The receptor source for this set is an adult man with Graves' disease, either hyperthyroidism or ophthalmopathy (not recorded which).

The chain is built from TRBV11-2 and TRBJ1-3; the D gene is possibly TRBD1 (5 bases). V was trimmed by 3 bases and J by 2 bases, leaving 14 bases between them. This CDR3 comprises 16 residues. Germline V lookup: CDR1 SGHAT, CDR2 FQNNGV. CDR3 coding DNA: TGTGCCAGCAGCTTGGATGGCAGGGCGGCTGGAAACACCATATATTTT. This codes for CASSLDGRAAGNTIYF.

The sample holds a few counts of this clonotype. The CDR3 is CSASGGSQQYF. Written as DNA, the CDR3 is TGCAGTGCTAGCGGGGGGAGCCAGCAGTACTTC. The V call is TRBV20-1, the J call TRBJ2-7; 7 nucleotides match TRBD2. Looked up from germline, CDR1 is DFQATT and CDR2 is SNEGSKA (reference sequence). J gave up 8 bases and V 3 bases, and 4 bases lay outside the gene matches. The CDR3 runs to 11 residues.

The chain has TRBV10-3 and TRBJ1-5, with 11 bases aligning to TRBD1. With V trimmed by 6 bases and J by 5 bases, 3 bases remained unmatched. The CDR3 is 14 amino acids. Germline lookup yields CDR1 ENHRY and CDR2 SYGVKD. CDR3 in DNA: TGTGCCATCAGAGGGACAGGGGGTGATCAGCCCCAGCATTTT. Translating it yields CAIRGTGGDQPQHF.

This clonotype was recorded a few times. The rearrangement joins TRBV20-1 to TRBJ1-2, with TRBD1 as a possible D gene (6 bases). V was trimmed by 0 bases and J by 4 bases, leaving 18 bases between them. CDR1 is DFQATT, CDR2 SNEGSKA, per germline (reference sequence). The CDR3 contains 16 residues. As DNA, the CDR3 is TGCAGTGCTAGAGATCTCCCGCGGGGGCTTGGCTATGGCTACACCTTC. Translation: CSARDLPRGLGYGYTF.

The chain carries TRBV9 and TRBJ1-2; tentative D call: TRBD1 (5 bases). V lost 10 bases and J 2 bases, leaving 12 bases between the germline ends. The CDR3 loop spans 12 amino acids. CDR1 is SGDLS and CDR2 is YYNGEE in the germline V gene. This CDR3 is CASGGLNYGYTF. The CDR3 DNA is TGTGCCTCCGGGGGTTTAAACTATGGCTACACCTTC.

This clonotype has a count of ten or more. This chain links TRBV15 with TRBJ1-1; no firm D call. Trimming left V 0 bases short and J 3 bases short, with 11 bases between. CDR3 size: 15 residues. CDR1 is LNHNV, CDR2 YYDKDF, per germline (reference sequence). The CDR3 protein is CATSRDLGGDTEAFF. The CDR3 DNA is TGTGCCACCAGCAGAGATCTCGGTGGGGACACTGAAGCTTTCTTT.

This clonotype was detected ten times or more. The genes are TRBV7-9 and TRBJ1-2; D is unresolved. The CDR3 has 13 residues. Germline CDR1 and CDR2: SEHNR and FQNEAQ (reference sequence). With 3 bases removed from V and 2 bases from J, the gap between germline ends came to 7 bases. For the CDR3, the DNA is TGTGCCAGCAGCTTCGAGAACAACTATGGCTACACCTTC. Amino acids: CASSFENNYGYTF.

The chain couples TRBV29-1 to TRBJ2-6; D remains ambiguous. The CDR3 is 14 residues long. Germline V gene lookup returns CDR1 SQVTM and CDR2 ANQGSEA. The V end was cut by 4 bases, the J end by 0 bases, with 7 bases between. In nucleotides, the CDR3 is TGCAGCGTTGGGGCCTACTCTGGGGCCAACGTCCTGACTTTC. This codes for CSVGAYSGANVLTF.

This clonotype was seen only a few times. The V and J genes are TRBV7-2 and TRBJ1-1, with D perhaps TRBD1 (6 bases). The CDR3 is 16 amino acids. Germline V gene sequence: CDR1 SGHTA, CDR2 FQGNSA. With 0 bases removed from V and 4 bases from J, the gap between germline ends came to 15 bases. The CDR3 region is CASSLAGTMTGTEAFF. CDR3 bases: TGTGCCAGCAGCTTAGCGGGGACAATGACGGGCACTGAAGCTTTCTTT.

The chain is built from TRBV2 and TRBJ1-2, with D perhaps matching TRBD1 (6 bases). Germline V gene data show CDR1 as SNHLY and CDR2 as FYNNEI. The CDR3 contains 11 residues. Trimming shortened V by 1 base and J by 14 bases, and 11 bases separated the two germline ends. Here the CDR3 reads CASSEDRVPTF. As DNA, the CDR3 is TGTGCCAGCAGTGAAGACAGGGTTCCGACCTTC.

This chain connects TRBV19 to TRBJ1-5; D is uncertain. Germline lookup yields CDR1 LNHDA and CDR2 SQIVND (reference sequence). The V and J ends lost 4 bases and 0 bases respectively, with 10 bases between them. The CDR3 is 15 residues long. The CDR3: CASSNVSRSNQPQHF. The CDR3, as DNA: TGTGCCAGTAGTAACGTCAGTCGTAGCAATCAGCCCCAGCATTTT.

This clonotype was seen ten or more times. The CDR3 DNA reads as TGTGCCAGCAAGATAGACAGGGGGAGCTCACCCCTCCACTTT. Its translation is CASKIDRGSSPLHF. The chain has TRBV2 and TRBJ1-6; 9 nucleotides line up with TRBD1. Germline V gene sequence: CDR1 SNHLY, CDR2 FYNNEI. J gave up 10 bases and V 7 bases, and 8 bases lay outside the gene matches. This CDR3 spans 14 amino acids.

This clonotype was seen many times. The chain combines TRBV7-2 with TRBJ1-2, with a tentative D call TRBD1 (5 bases). The germline CDR1 and CDR2 sequences are SGHTA and FQGNSA. Trimming took 5 bases from V and 2 from J, leaving 12 bases between them. The CDR3 spans 14 residues. The CDR3: CASSKSTENYGYTF. In DNA, the CDR3 is TGTGCCAGCAGCAAATCGACAGAGAACTATGGCTACACCTTC.

This clonotype was counted only a few times. The chain is built from TRBV2 and TRBJ2-7, with D hard to call. Germline values: CDR1 SNHLY, CDR2 FYNNEI. This CDR3 contains 13 residues. The V gene lost 1 base and the J gene lost 5 bases, with 9 bases spanning the gap. The CDR3 sequence is CASSEGLWDEQYF. The CDR3 DNA follows: TGTGCCAGCAGTGAAGGATTGTGGGACGAGCAGTACTTC.

This clonotype was counted once. The junction does not match germline at one end; this may be a read error. This sequence joins TRBV7-8 and TRBJ1-6; D is uncertain. The CDR3 runs 12 residues. Germline V lookup: CDR1 SGHVS, CDR2 FQNEAQ. The CDR3 nucleotides read TGCGCCAGCAGCTTCATGCCCGAACCCCTCCACTTT. This sequence encodes CASSFMPEPLHF.

This clonotype has a handful of counts. V is TRBV7-2 and J is TRBJ1-6; D unresolved. V lost 2 bases, J lost 9 bases, and 14 bases lay in between. Germline V lookup: CDR1 SGHTA, CDR2 FQGNSA. The CDR3 extends over 15 amino acids. The CDR3 region is CASSLKQSRSSPLHF. The CDR3 nucleotides read TGTGCCAGCAGCTTAAAGCAGAGTCGTAGTTCACCCCTCCACTTT.

This clonotype was counted ten times or more. The chain has TRBV29-1 and TRBJ1-1; TRBD1 matches at 8 bases. Looked up from germline, CDR1 is SQVTM and CDR2 is ANQGSEA. This CDR3 region has 12 residues. After removal of 7 bases from V and 0 bases from J, the junction contained 1 base not matched to a gene. The CDR3 sequence: CSGDRLNTEAFF. The DNA for the CDR3 is TGCAGCGGGGACAGGCTGAACACTGAAGCTTTCTTT.

This rearrangement joins TRBV5-1 to TRBJ1-1; D is unclear. The CDR3 runs 14 residues. V was pared by 0 bases and J by 5 bases, with 11 bases between. Germline loops: CDR1 SGHRS, CDR2 YFSETQ. Here the CDR3 DNA reads TGCGCCAGCAGCTTGGTAGCTATCGGAACTGAAGCTTTCTTT. The encoded protein is CASSLVAIGTEAFF.

This clonotype has at least ten counts. The genes are TRBV9 and TRBJ1-5, with D hard to call. CDR3 length: 14 amino acids. V lost 0 bases and J 4 bases, leaving 8 bases between the germline ends. CDR1 and CDR2 from the germline V gene are SGDLS and YYNGEE. CDR3 bases: TGTGCCAGCAGCGTAGACCACGGGAATCAGCCCCAGCATTTT. It encodes CASSVDHGNQPQHF.

Points on this clonotype: This sequence may be a read error, since a much larger clone differs from it by one base. V gene TRBV13 combines with J gene TRBJ2-5; 12 bases align to TRBD2. After removal of 6 bases from V and 2 bases from J, the junction contained 7 bases not matched to a gene. CDR3 length equals 16 residues. Looked up from germline, CDR1 is PRHDT and CDR2 is FYEKMQ (reference sequence). The CDR3 nucleotides read TGTGCCAGCAGTGAAGGGGGACTAGCGGGTCAAGAGACCCAGTACTTC. Protein: CASSEGGLAGQETQYF.

This clonotype was observed many times. This chain uses TRBV19 with TRBJ2-7, with TRBD2 matching over 11 bases. Losses at the gene ends were 9 bases for V and 3 bases for J; bases not matched to a gene: 10. Germline V gene lookup returns CDR1 LNHDA and CDR2 SQIVND (reference sequence). The CDR3 runs to 15 residues. The CDR3 loop reads CASSIGLAGSYEQYF. Here the CDR3 DNA reads TGTGCCAGCAGCATAGGACTAGCGGGTAGCTACGAGCAGTACTTC. The whole variable domain, filled in from reference TRBV19 and TRBJ2-7, reads DGGITQSPKYLFRKEGQNVTLSCEQNLNHDAMYWYRQDPGQGLRLIYYSQIVNDFQKGDIAEGYSVSREKKESFPLTVTSAQKNPTAFYLCASSIGLAGSYEQYFGPGTRLTVT.

V and J are TRBV7-3 and TRBJ2-3; D gene unclear. CDR1 and CDR2 from the germline V gene are SGHTA and FQGTGA. Trimming pared 5 bases from V and 4 bases from J, leaving 10 bases between. The CDR3 consists of 13 residues. In DNA, the CDR3 is TGTGCCAGCAGCCCCAAGGGCCCAGATACGCAGTATTTT. It encodes CASSPKGPDTQYF.

Concerning this clonotype itself: This may be a read error, as it is one base from a much larger clone. The rearrangement joins TRBV5-4 to TRBJ1-2; 7 bases are a match to TRBD1. V lost 5 bases to trimming and J lost 3 bases; unmatched junction nucleotides: 7. This CDR3 comprises 14 residues. Germline CDR1 reads SGHNT; CDR2 reads YYREEE (reference sequence). CDR3 DNA: TGTGCCAGCAGTTCTGACAGGGATGACTATGGCTACACCTTC. Its protein product is CASSSDRDDYGYTF. The full variable domain, completed using reference TRBV5-4 and TRBJ1-2, is ETGVTQSPTHLIKTRGQQVTLRCSSQSGHNTVSWYQQALGQGPQFIFQYYREEENGRGNFPPRFSGLQFPNYSSELNVNALELDDSALYLCASSSDRDDYGYTFGSGTRLTVV.

The chain links TRBV6-5 to TRBJ2-2; D gene uncertain. The CDR3 has 16 residues. Trimming pared 0 bases from V and 0 bases from J, leaving 8 bases between. Germline V gene data show CDR1 as MNHEY and CDR2 as SVGAGI. The DNA for the CDR3 is TGTGCCAGCAGTTACTCGCCAGGATCGAACACCGGGGAGCTGTTTTTT. This translates into CASSYSPGSNTGELFF.

In DNA, the CDR3 is TGTGCCAGCAGGTCGGACGGGACCGGGGAGCTGTTTTTT. The encoded protein is CASRSDGTGELFF. This chain joins TRBV2 and TRBJ2-2; D uncertain. CDR1 SNHLY and CDR2 FYNNEI come from the germline V gene. The V end was cut by 6 bases, the J end by 5 bases, with 10 bases between. The CDR3 runs 13 residues.

This clonotype was seen ten or more times. This chain links TRBV10-2 with TRBJ2-5; D possibly corresponds to TRBD1 (6 bases). V shed 7 bases and J shed 5 bases, with 14 bases lying between them. Germline CDR1 and CDR2: WSHSY and SAAADI. This CDR3 comprises 13 residues. In DNA, the CDR3 is TGCGCCAGCATAGACCAGGGGTGGGAGACCCAGTACTTC. Protein: CASIDQGWETQYF.

V is TRBV7-2 and J is TRBJ1-5; D is perhaps TRBD1 (5 bases). This CDR3 region has 12 residues. The V end was cut by 7 bases, the J end by 7 bases, with 11 bases between. From germline, CDR1 is SGHTA and CDR2 FQGNSA. CDR3 protein: CASTERGQPQHF. The CDR3 DNA is TGTGCCAGCACCGAAAGGGGACAGCCCCAGCATTTT. The full variable domain, with the rest looked up from reference TRBV7-2 and TRBJ1-5, is GAGVSQSPSNKVTEKGKDVELRCDPISGHTALYWYRQSLGQGLEFLIYFQGNSAPDKSGLPSDRFSAERTGGSVSTLTIQRTQQEDSAVYLCASTERGQPQHFGDGTRLSIL.

This clonotype came up many times. The chain uses TRBV7-8 and TRBJ2-5; D is unresolved. V was clipped by 2 bases and J by 5 bases, with 3 bases between them. From germline, CDR1 is SGHVS and CDR2 FQNEAQ. CDR3 length: 11 residues. CDR3 region: CASSLIETQYF. CDR3 nucleotides: TGTGCCAGCAGCTTAATTGAGACCCAGTACTTC.